Each of the 8 T cell receptor beta chains below was sequenced from the same sample in a study of T cells in Graves' hyperthyroidism and ophthalmopathy. Using RNA transcripts as the source, TCR beta CDR3 regions were amplified. A first-round RT-PCR of the TCR CDR3 used the HTBI primer set. TCRdb reanalysed the multiplex PCR reads using MiXCR and keeps one entry per CDR3 protein. The sample records about 50,000 distinct CDR3 sequences, around 49% being singletons. The sample consisted of peripheral blood or thyroid tissue (not recorded which). The origin of the receptors is a woman in her 50s with Graves' hyperthyroidism.

Only a few counts were recorded for this clonotype. This chain links TRBV27 with TRBJ1-1, with TRBD1 as a possible D gene (5 bases). CDR1 and CDR2 (germline): MNHEY, SMNVEV (reference sequence). The CDR3 has 16 residues. V gave up 6 bases and J gave up 1 base, with 18 bases separating them. The CDR3 loop reads CASRSWGWAENTEAFF. The CDR3 nucleotides are TGTGCCAGCAGATCCTGGGGCTGGGCGGAGAACACTGAAGCTTTCTTT.

There are many counts of this clonotype. The junction does not match germline at one end; this may be a read error. For the CDR3, the DNA is TGTGCCACCAGTCAGTTTGGACTAGCGGCCCACGAGCAGTACTTC. Translated: CATSQFGLAAHEQYF. The V and J genes are TRBV28 and TRBJ2-7, with 10 bases fitting TRBD2. The CDR3 has 15 amino acids. Germline lookup yields CDR1 MDHEN and CDR2 SYDVKM.

This clonotype was seen just once. The rearrangement joins TRBV2 to TRBJ1-5; 7 positions match TRBD1. Germline V gene sequence: CDR1 SNHLY, CDR2 FYNNEI. This CDR3 comprises 15 residues. J was trimmed by 6 bases and V by 6 bases; bases with no gene match: 11. The CDR3 coding sequence is TGTGCCAGCAGCTCAACAGGGGATCCGGCTCAGCCCCAGCATTTT. This codes for CASSSTGDPAQPQHF.

This chain joins TRBV19 and TRBJ2-7; 8 positions agree with TRBD1. Germline CDR1 LNHDA, CDR2 SQIVND (reference sequence). The ends lost 3 bases at V and 6 bases at J; junction bases unmatched: 7. This CDR3 contains 14 residues. CDR3 DNA: TGTGCCAGTAGTATTCGGACAGGGCCAGTCGAGCAGTACTTC. It codes for CASSIRTGPVEQYF.

Notes on this clonotype: A read error is possible here, since a much larger clone lies one base away. V usage is TRBV7-9 and J usage is TRBJ2-7; D possibly corresponds to TRBD1 (5 bases). Per germline, CDR1 SEHNR and CDR2 FQNEAQ (reference sequence). V lost 5 bases to trimming and J lost 2 bases, with 16 bases between them. The CDR3 length is 15 residues. The CDR3 loop is CASSQVTGEAYEQYF. Here the CDR3 DNA reads TGTGCCAGCAGCCAAGTAACAGGTGAAGCCTACGAGCAGTACTTC. Full variable domain (outside the CDR3, taken from reference TRBV7-9 and TRBJ2-7): DTGVSQNPRHKITKRGQNVTFRCDPISEHNRLYWYRQTLGQGPEFLTYFQNEAQLEKSRLLSDRFSAERPKGSFSTLEIQRTEQGDSAMYLCASSQVTGEAYEQYFGPGTRLTVT.

This clonotype was recorded at least ten times. The genes are TRBV7-3 and TRBJ1-1, with TRBD1 matching over 8 bases. Trimming at V came to 5 bases and at J to 0 bases, leaving 5 bases not matched to a gene. Germline V lookup: CDR1 SGHTA, CDR2 FQGTGA. CDR3 length: 15 amino acids. CDR3 DNA: TGTGCCAGCAGCCCCCAGGGGGCGGTGAACACTGAAGCTTTCTTT. Protein sequence: CASSPQGAVNTEAFF.

This clonotype was counted ten times or more. V gene TRBV5-6 combines with J gene TRBJ2-1; 9 bases are shared with TRBD2. The junction had 3 bases not matched to a gene; V was cut back by 5 bases and J by 6 bases. The CDR3 has 13 amino acids. CDR1 is SGHDT and CDR2 is YYEEEE in the germline V gene. The CDR3 sequence is CASSPAGGNEQFF. The CDR3 DNA is TGTGCCAGCAGTCCAGCGGGAGGCAATGAGCAGTTCTTC.

This chain joins TRBV20-1 and TRBJ2-5, with D perhaps being TRBD1 or TRBD2 (5 bases each). Deletions cut 0 bases from V and 8 bases from J, with 19 bases between. Germline V gene sequence: CDR1 DFQATT, CDR2 SNEGSKA (reference sequence). The CDR3 runs 15 residues. CDR3 amino acids: CSARDRGTPRETQYF. Written as DNA, the CDR3 is TGCAGTGCTAGAGATCGTGGGACCCCCCGAGAAACCCAGTACTTC.